Listed below are T cell receptor beta chains from one sample, sequenced in a study of CD8+ T cells in alopecia areata. The table came from immunoSEQ multiplex PCR; TCRdb's copy has only in-frame clones and leaves some out. The sample has approximately 300,000 clones; 58% are singletons. Here the sequenced sample was CD4+ T cells sorted from blood, taken at week 24, from a patient treated with tofacitinib. All receptors come from a human donor with alopecia areata. Each CDR3 is given with its conserved first and last residue. A D gene is named only where the DNA matches it firmly. Size tells how often a clone was seen (once, few, many) or the class of an expanded clone, and some rows leave it out.

CASSLGQGVETQYF	TGTGCCAGCAGCCTCGGACAGGGAGTAGAGACCCAGTACTTC	-	TRBD1	TRBJ2-5	TRBV7-9
CASSLARPAGGPGEQFF	TGTGCCAGCAGCTTAGCGCGCCCAGCGGGGGGGCCGGGTGAGCAGTTCTTC	many	TRBD2	TRBJ2-1	TRBV7-2
CASHDRGAGGYTF	TGTGCCAGCCATGATCGGGGCGCCGGTGGCTACACCTTC	-	-	TRBJ1-2	TRBV6-6
CASSVDRGYLGTQYF	TGTGCCAGCAGCGTGGACAGGGGCTACCTCGGGACCCAGTACTTC	-	TRBD1	TRBJ2-5	TRBV6-5
CASSIYRVSGTEAFF	TGTGCCAGTAGTATTTATCGGGTTTCGGGCACTGAAGCTTTCTTT	few	-	TRBJ1-1	TRBV19
CATSILGRGQPQHF	TGTGCCACCAGCATATTGGGCCGGGGACAGCCCCAGCATTTT	-	-	TRBJ1-5	TRBV15
CASSLGMGENQPQHF	TGTGCCAGCAGCTTGGGGATGGGAGAGAATCAGCCCCAGCATTTT	-	-	TRBJ1-5	TRBV13
CAWSPFSPYNEQFF	TGTGCCTGGAGTCCCTTCTCCCCCTACAATGAGCAGTTCTTC	-	-	TRBJ2-1	TRBV30
CASSKTVLSTNEKLFF	TGTGCCAGCAGCAAGACCGTCCTTTCAACTAATGAAAAACTGTTTTTT	once	-	TRBJ1-4	TRBV9
CASSLEGPRGYGYTF	TGCGCCAGCAGCTTGGAGGGGCCGCGGGGCTATGGCTACACCTTC	-	-	TRBJ1-2	TRBV5-1
CASNEDRAPTLNTEAFF	TGTGCCAGCAATGAAGACAGGGCCCCGACTCTGAACACTGAAGCTTTCTTT	-	TRBD1	TRBJ1-1	TRBV6-1
CSVAREGKGKLFF	TGCAGCGTTGCACGGGAGGGGAAAGGAAAACTGTTTTTT	-	-	TRBJ1-4	TRBV29-1
CAISERADTDTQYF	TGTGCCATCAGTGAGCGGGCAGACACAGATACGCAGTATTTT	once	-	TRBJ2-3	TRBV10-3
CSVGTVISYEQYF	TGCAGCGTGGGGACAGTCATATCCTACGAGCAGTACTTC	-	TRBD1	TRBJ2-7	TRBV29-1
CSVEVLTGGRTDTQYF	TGCAGCGTTGAAGTTCTGACAGGGGGAAGAACAGATACGCAGTATTTT	-	TRBD1	TRBJ2-3	TRBV29-1
CSVEGGMDTQYF	TGCAGCGTTGAAGGAGGTATGGATACGCAGTATTTT	-	-	TRBJ2-3	TRBV29-1
CASSLGRDYGYTF	TGCGCCAGCAGCTTGGGCAGGGACTATGGCTACACCTTC	few	-	TRBJ1-2	TRBV5-1
CASSDSRGGELFF	TGTGCCAGCAGTGACTCAAGGGGCGGGGAGCTGTTTTTT	-	-	TRBJ2-2	TRBV6-4
CASSQEVQGFGYTF	TGTGCCAGCAGCCAAGAAGTACAGGGGTTTGGCTACACCTTC	once	TRBD1	TRBJ1-2	TRBV14
CASQSGGGSYEQYF	TGTGCCAGCCAGTCTGGAGGGGGATCCTACGAGCAGTACTTC	-	-	TRBJ2-7	TRBV7-9
CASSTQGGETQYF	TGTGCCAGCAGCACTCAGGGAGGAGAGACCCAGTACTTC	-	-	TRBJ2-5	TRBV9
CAWNVGGPDTQYF	TGTGCCTGGAATGTGGGGGGGCCAGATACGCAGTATTTT	-	-	TRBJ2-3	TRBV30
CASSQGADTEAFF	TGCGCCAGCAGCCAGGGGGCGGACACTGAAGCTTTCTTT	-	-	TRBJ1-1	TRBV4-1
CAWRGAVNSPLHF	TGTGCCTGGAGAGGGGCAGTTAATTCACCCCTCCACTTT	-	-	TRBJ1-6	TRBV30
CASSLRRGTDTQYF	TGTGCCAGCAGTTTAAGACGAGGCACAGATACGCAGTATTTT	-	-	TRBJ2-3	TRBV6-1
CAWSLFEMETQYF	TGTGCCTGGAGTTTGTTCGAGATGGAGACCCAGTACTTC	few	-	TRBJ2-5	TRBV30
CASSLEAGRETQYF	TGCGCCAGCAGCTTGGAAGCGGGAAGAGAGACCCAGTACTTC	once	TRBD2	TRBJ2-5	TRBV5-1
CASSPISTDTQYF	TGTGCCAGCAGCCCAATTAGCACAGATACGCAGTATTTT	-	-	TRBJ2-3	TRBV5-6
CASSQPGGATGELFF	TGCGCCAGCAGCCAGCCAGGGGGAGCGACCGGGGAGCTGTTTTTT	-	TRBD1	TRBJ2-2	TRBV4-1
CATSETRTEAFF	TGTGCCACCAGCGAAACCAGGACTGAAGCTTTCTTT	once	-	TRBJ1-1	TRBV15
CASSPRDRGRALEQFF	TGTGCCAGCAGCCCCAGGGACAGGGGGCGAGCCTTGGAGCAGTTCTTC	-	TRBD1	TRBJ2-1	TRBV9
CASSKALPQIREDSPLHF	TGTGCCAGCAGCAAAGCACTCCCCCAGATTCGTGAAGATTCACCCCTCCACTTT	-	-	TRBJ1-6	TRBV21-1
CASGPGQGSYNSPLHF	TGTGCTAGTGGCCCTGGACAGGGTAGCTACAATTCACCCCTCCACTTT	once	TRBD1	TRBJ1-6	TRBV12-5
CASSADGEGYGYTF	TGTGCCAGCAGCGCCGACGGGGAGGGGTATGGCTACACCTTC	-	-	TRBJ1-2	TRBV2
CASRPRPYADYEQYF	TGTGCCTCCCGACCTCGACCTTACGCTGACTACGAGCAGTACTTC	-	-	TRBJ2-7	TRBV27
CSVEDLASAGGLINEQFF	TGCAGCGTTGAAGATTTGGCCTCGGCGGGGGGGCTTATCAATGAGCAGTTCTTC	-	TRBD2	TRBJ2-1	TRBV29-1
CASSFSRGGGNYGYTF	TGTGCCAGCAGTTTCAGCAGGGGAGGGGGCAACTATGGCTACACCTTC	few	TRBD1	TRBJ1-2	TRBV28
CAWSSRTDGEQYF	TGTGCCTGGAGCTCTAGGACAGATGGCGAGCAGTACTTC	-	-	TRBJ2-7	TRBV30
CAWSEGLSRALHF	TGTGCCTGGAGTGAGGGTTTGAGTCGAGCCCTCCACTTT	-	-	TRBJ1-6	TRBV30
CASSSPSWGPQTQYF	TGTGCCAGCAGCTCCCCAAGCTGGGGGCCTCAGACCCAGTACTTC	-	-	TRBJ2-5	TRBV7-9
CASSRVGYGYTF	TGTGCCAGCTCAAGGGTAGGCTATGGCTACACCTTC	-	-	TRBJ1-2	TRBV28
CSVAWAFVHGYTF	TGCAGCGTTGCATGGGCGTTTGTCCATGGCTACACCTTC	-	-	TRBJ1-2	TRBV29-1
CASSKDRYYGYTF	TGTGCCAGCTCAAAGGACCGATACTATGGCTACACCTTC	-	-	TRBJ1-2	TRBV18
CASKRSGDEQFF	TGTGCCAGCAAGCGTTCCGGGGATGAGCAGTTCTTC	once	-	TRBJ2-1	TRBV25-1
CAWSVGSSNQPQHF	TGTGCCTGGAGTGTAGGGTCCAGCAATCAGCCCCAGCATTTT	-	-	TRBJ1-5	TRBV30